Listed below are T cell receptor beta chains from one sample, sequenced in a study of cytomegalovirus exposure and HLA in healthy donors. Clones were sequenced by immunoSEQ multiplex PCR, and TCRdb holds only the in-frame ones, with some missing. The sample records about 130,000 clones, about four fifths being singletons. Sequenced: PBMCs. The receptors were gathered from a man between 18 and 35 years old in good health and CMV-seronegative. The CDR3 runs from the conserved cysteine through the conserved F or W. Each record gives: CDR3 DNA, CDR3 protein, clone size, D gene, J gene, V gene. A D gene is named only where the DNA matches it firmly. Size tells how often a clone was seen (once, few, many) or the class of an expanded clone, and some rows leave it out.

CDR3 DNA: TGTGCCAGCAGCTCCGGGACTAGCAGCACAGATACGCAGTATTTT
CDR3 protein: CASSSGTSSTDTQYF
clone size: NA
D gene: TRBD2
J gene: TRBJ2-3
V gene: TRBV5-4

CDR3 DNA: TGTGCCAGCAGCTTACGATCTCCGGGACAGGGGTACAACATTCAGTACTTC
CDR3 protein: CASSLRSPGQGYNIQYF
clone size: NA
D gene: TRBD1
J gene: TRBJ2-4
V gene: TRBV7-6

CDR3 DNA: TGTGCCTGGAGAACTGACTCCGTCGGTGAGCAGTTCTTC
CDR3 protein: CAWRTDSVGEQFF
clone size: NA
D gene: NA
J gene: TRBJ2-1
V gene: TRBV30

CDR3 DNA: TGTGCCAGCAGCTTAGTCGGTCGTCTAGCGGGAGTTGATGAGCAGTTCTTC
CDR3 protein: CASSLVGRLAGVDEQFF
clone size: NA
D gene: TRBD2
J gene: TRBJ2-1
V gene: TRBV11-2

CDR3 DNA: TGTGCCAGCAGCGTAGGAGGCGGAACTTCCTACGAGCAGTACTTC
CDR3 protein: CASSVGGGTSYEQYF
clone size: NA
D gene: NA
J gene: TRBJ2-7
V gene: TRBV9

CDR3 DNA: TGTGCCAGCAGCCAAGAGAGGGTAGGCCGGGAGCTGTTTTTT
CDR3 protein: CASSQERVGRELFF
clone size: NA
D gene: NA
J gene: TRBJ2-2
V gene: TRBV4-2

CDR3 DNA: TGTGCCAGCAGCCCCCGGGGGGGAGGCTACGAGCAGTACTTC
CDR3 protein: CASSPRGGGYEQYF
clone size: few
D gene: TRBD2
J gene: TRBJ2-7
V gene: TRBV4-2

CDR3 DNA: TGTGCCAGTAGTATGGGAGCGAACACTGAAGCTTTCTTT
CDR3 protein: CASSMGANTEAFF
clone size: NA
D gene: NA
J gene: TRBJ1-1
V gene: TRBV19

CDR3 DNA: TGCGCCAGCAGTGTTAGCGGGGCTCACGAAACCCAGTACTTC
CDR3 protein: CASSVSGAHETQYF
clone size: NA
D gene: TRBD2
J gene: TRBJ2-5
V gene: TRBV5-1

CDR3 DNA: TGTGCCAGCAGCTTAGAATCTATTAACTATGGCTACACCTTC
CDR3 protein: CASSLESINYGYTF
clone size: NA
D gene: NA
J gene: TRBJ1-2
V gene: TRBV7-9

CDR3 DNA: TGTGCCAGCAGCCCTGGGACAGGGTTTCGTTCGTTGAACACTGAAGCTTTCTTT
CDR3 protein: CASSPGTGFRSLNTEAFF
clone size: NA
D gene: TRBD1
J gene: TRBJ1-1
V gene: TRBV13

CDR3 DNA: TGTGCCAGCAGCTTCGGACTAGCCCACTACAATGAGCAGTTCTTC
CDR3 protein: CASSFGLAHYNEQFF
clone size: few
D gene: TRBD2
J gene: TRBJ2-1
V gene: TRBV7-3

CDR3 DNA: TGCGCCAGCAGCTTGCCCGGACTAGCGGCCTACAATGAGCAGTTCTTC
CDR3 protein: CASSLPGLAAYNEQFF
clone size: few
D gene: TRBD2
J gene: TRBJ2-1
V gene: TRBV5-1

CDR3 DNA: TGTGCCAGCAGCGCCCCGCGAGCAAACACTGAAGCTTTCTTT
CDR3 protein: CASSAPRANTEAFF
clone size: NA
D gene: NA
J gene: TRBJ1-1
V gene: TRBV7-6

CDR3 DNA: TGTGCCAGCAGATTACCTGGGGGGGGCTACGGCTACACCTTC
CDR3 protein: CASRLPGGGYGYTF
clone size: few
D gene: NA
J gene: TRBJ1-2
V gene: TRBV6-5

CDR3 DNA: TGTGCCACCAGCAGAGCGGGAGGAGAGACCCAGTACTTC
CDR3 protein: CATSRAGGETQYF
clone size: NA
D gene: TRBD2
J gene: TRBJ2-5
V gene: TRBV15

CDR3 DNA: TGTGCCAGCAGTTACACCGGGACAGGGGGTTCCGGGGAGCTGTTTTTT
CDR3 protein: CASSYTGTGGSGELFF
clone size: NA
D gene: TRBD1
J gene: TRBJ2-2
V gene: TRBV6-5

CDR3 DNA: TGCGCCAGCAGCTTGGGGAAGGGGTTAAGACTCTATGGCTACACCTTC
CDR3 protein: CASSLGKGLRLYGYTF
clone size: NA
D gene: NA
J gene: TRBJ1-2
V gene: TRBV5-1

CDR3 DNA: TGTGCCTGGAGTGTACTGTCAAGGGGGAATTCACCCCTCCACTTT
CDR3 protein: CAWSVLSRGNSPLHF
clone size: NA
D gene: NA
J gene: TRBJ1-6
V gene: TRBV30

CDR3 DNA: TGTGCCAGCAGCTTAGCGCTAGAAGAGACCCAGTACTTC
CDR3 protein: CASSLALEETQYF
clone size: NA
D gene: NA
J gene: TRBJ2-5
V gene: TRBV7-2

CDR3 DNA: TGCGCCAGCAGCGAAACGACAGCTAACTATGGCTACACCTTC
CDR3 protein: CASSETTANYGYTF
clone size: NA
D gene: NA
J gene: TRBJ1-2
V gene: TRBV5-1

CDR3 DNA: TGTGCCTGGAGTGAATTCGGGGTTGGCAGCAATCAGCCCCAGCATTTT
CDR3 protein: CAWSEFGVGSNQPQHF
clone size: NA
D gene: NA
J gene: TRBJ1-5
V gene: TRBV30